This entry lists 17 T cell receptor beta chains sequenced from one sample in a study of T-cell reconstitution after alpha-beta-depleted transplantation in children. Preparing the TCRbeta library involved the use of unique molecular identifiers. One entry per CDR3 protein results from TCRdb running MiXCR on the PCR reads. The sample records approximately 45,000 distinct CDR3 sequences, 52% being singletons. The source was peripheral blood, collected before TCRalphabeta/CD19-depleted stem cell transplant. These receptors all come from a boy under two years old with SCID, due to receive a stem cell transplant.

This clonotype was picked up a small number of times. The chain has TRBV6-1 and TRBJ2-7; the match to TRBD1 covers 9 bases. Germline V lookup: CDR1 MNHNS, CDR2 SASEGT. V lost 9 bases and J lost 4; bases outside the gene matches: 7. The CDR3 runs 13 residues. For the CDR3, the DNA is TGTGCCAGAAAAACAGGGGGCTGGTACGAGCAGTACTTC. It is translated as CARKTGGWYEQYF.

The CDR3 region is CASSFQRMTDTQYF. CDR3 sequence (DNA): TGTGCCAGCAGCTTCCAGCGTATGACAGATACGCAGTATTTT. The V call is TRBV7-9, the J call TRBJ2-3, with no clear D. The V gene's germline CDR1 is SEHNR and CDR2 FQNEAQ (reference sequence). The CDR3 is made up of 14 amino acids. V lost 3 bases and J lost 3, with 10 bases in between.

V usage is TRBV7-2 and J usage is TRBJ2-5; TRBD1 or TRBD2 may be the D gene (6 bases each). V was trimmed by 5 bases and J by 1 base, leaving 14 bases between them. The CDR3 is 15 residues long. CDR1 is SGHTA and CDR2 is FQGNSA in the germline V gene. CDR3 in DNA: TGTGCCAGCAGCCCCCGGGGGCCTACCCAAGAGACCCAGTACTTC. This codes for CASSPRGPTQETQYF.

V usage is TRBV21-1 and J usage is TRBJ2-3; no DNA check was done on the table's D call, TRBD1. TRBV21-1 is assigned pseudogene status. This CDR3 comprises 14 residues. CDR3 coding DNA: TGTGCCAGCTGTTCAGACAGATTCCCAGATACGCAGTATTTT. Its translation is CASCSDRFPDTQYF.

This clonotype came up once. This rearrangement joins TRBV6-1 to TRBJ1-5, with D possibly being TRBD1 (5 bases). The CDR3 is 14 amino acids. Trimming cost V 7 bases and J 4 bases, with 14 bases left between them. Germline CDR1 and CDR2: MNHNS and SASEGT. The CDR3 DNA sequence: TGTGCCAGCACAATACAAGGGGTAAATCAGCCCCAGCATTTT. Its translation is CASTIQGVNQPQHF.

This clonotype was seen just once. The CDR3 protein is CASSSSGKNIQYF. The DNA of the CDR3 is TGTGCCAGCAGCTCCAGCGGCAAAAACATTCAGTACTTC. The gene calls are TRBV5-5 and TRBJ2-4; TRBD2 might be the D (5 bases). This CDR3 spans 13 amino acids. Germline V CDR1 and CDR2: SGHKS, YYEKEE (reference sequence). Trimming cost V 3 bases and J 3 bases, with 7 bases left between them.

The chain recombines TRBV27 with TRBJ1-3; maybe TRBD1 (6 bases). Trimming cost V 5 bases and J 2 bases, with 10 bases left between them. CDR1 and CDR2 (germline): MNHEY, SMNVEV (reference sequence). The length of the CDR3 is 14 residues. The CDR3: CASSQAGAGNTIYF. In nucleotides, the CDR3 is TGTGCCAGCAGTCAGGCAGGGGCTGGAAACACCATATATTTT.

The chain has TRBV4-3 and TRBJ2-1, with D possibly matching TRBD1 (6 bases). The V gene's germline CDR1 is LGHNA and CDR2 YSLEER. V gave up 2 bases and J gave up 10 bases, with 12 bases separating them. The CDR3 extends over 13 amino acids. The CDR3 DNA is TGCGCCAGCAGCCAATTCAAACAGGGAGAGCAGTTCTTC. Translated: CASSQFKQGEQFF.

This rearrangement joins TRBV20-1 to TRBJ1-1, with no clear D. The CDR3 extends over 14 amino acids. V was shortened by 6 bases and J by 6 bases, with 20 bases between the two germline ends. CDR1 DFQATT and CDR2 SNEGSKA come from the germline V gene (reference sequence). CDR3 nucleotide sequence: TGCAGTGCGCGGGTCATAGGACTTAATGCTGAAGCTTTCTTT. Its translation is CSARVIGLNAEAFF.

The V gene is TRBV5-5, the J gene TRBJ1-6; D ambiguous. The CDR3 is made up of 16 amino acids. The V end was cut by 2 bases, the J end by 9 bases, with 18 bases between. The germline CDR1 and CDR2 sequences are SGHKS and YYEKEE (reference sequence). DNA for the CDR3: TGTGCCAGCAGCTTCCCGGCCCGGAACAGAGGTTCACCCCTCCACTTT. Its translation is CASSFPARNRGSPLHF.

V usage is TRBV10-3 and J usage is TRBJ1-2; D call uncertain. The CDR3 runs to 14 residues. Germline CDR1 reads ENHRY; CDR2 reads SYGVKD. Trimming removed 0 bases at V and 8 bases at J, with 13 bases between. CDR3 DNA sequence: TGTGCCATCAGTGAGTCGGGAGGGTTGTTAGGCTACACCTTC. It codes for CAISESGGLLGYTF.

J is TRBJ2-7 and V is TRBV4-2; either TRBD1 or TRBD2 may fit D (5 bases each). Germline V gene sequence: CDR1 LGHNA, CDR2 YNFKEQ. The germline V and J ends were trimmed by 3 bases and 1 base, with 16 bases remaining between them. CDR3 size: 16 residues. In nucleotides, the CDR3 is TGTGCCAGCAGCCAGTCTGGGACGGCGCTATCCTACGAGCAGTACTTC. Its translation: CASSQSGTALSYEQYF.

V gene TRBV6-1 combines with J gene TRBJ2-3, with 10 bases lining up with TRBD1. With V trimmed by 6 bases and J by 2 bases, 5 bases remained unmatched. This CDR3 has 15 residues. Germline V CDR1 and CDR2: MNHNS, SASEGT. This chain's CDR3 is CASRGDRGPTDTQYF. As DNA, the CDR3 is TGTGCCAGCAGAGGCGACAGGGGGCCCACAGATACGCAGTATTTT.

The chain has TRBV5-1 and TRBJ2-2, with D uncertain. Germline V gives CDR1 SGHRS, CDR2 YFSETQ. The CDR3 is 13 residues long. The V and J ends lost 5 bases and 5 bases respectively, with 10 bases between them. CDR3: CASRYDGTGELFF. CDR3 DNA: TGCGCCAGCAGGTATGACGGAACCGGGGAGCTGTTTTTT. The full variable domain, completed using reference TRBV5-1 and TRBJ2-2, is KAGVTQTPRYLIKTRGQQVTLSCSPISGHRSVSWYQQTPGQGLQFLFEYFSETQRNKGNFPGRFSGRQFSNSRSEMNVSTLELGDSALYLCASRYDGTGELFFGEGSRLTVL.

The V call is TRBV10-3, the J call TRBJ2-5, with D perhaps matching TRBD1 (5 bases). V lost 6 bases to trimming and J lost 2 bases, with 10 bases between them. CDR3 length: 13 amino acids. The V gene's germline CDR1 is ENHRY and CDR2 SYGVKD. For the CDR3, the DNA is TGTGCCATCAGCAGACAGAGGCAAGAGACCCAGTACTTC. Protein sequence: CAISRQRQETQYF.

The chain links TRBV6-5 to TRBJ1-3, with unresolved D. CDR3 size: 16 residues. CDR1 and CDR2 (germline): MNHEY, SVGAGI. V lost 0 bases and J 0 bases, leaving 9 bases between the germline ends. The chain's CDR3 is CASSYSLGLSGNTIYF. In DNA form, the CDR3 reads TGTGCCAGCAGTTACTCGTTGGGCCTCTCTGGAAACACCATATATTTT.

The chain is built from TRBV7-6 and TRBJ2-2; D may match TRBD1 or TRBD2 (5 bases each). The CDR3 is 16 residues long. Germline V lookup: CDR1 SGHVS, CDR2 FNYEAQ. The ends were cut back, 2 bases at V and 0 bases at J, with 10 bases in the middle. The CDR3 region has the DNA TGTGCCAGCAGCTTAAATCTGGGGGCGAACACCGGGGAGCTGTTTTTT. Its translation is CASSLNLGANTGELFF.